These 9 T cell receptor beta chains share one sample of origin, sequenced in a study of T cells in Graves' hyperthyroidism and ophthalmopathy. RNA transcripts served as the template for amplifying TCR beta CDR3 regions. A set of HTBI primers served as the primers for a first-round RT-PCR of the TCR CDR3. TCRdb re-analysed the multiplex PCR reads in MiXCR, keeping a single row per CDR3 protein. This sample yields about 360,000 distinct CDR3 sequences, of which 25% are seen a single time; around 70% belongs to the top ten. The specimen sequenced was blood. These receptors all stem from a man aged 50 or older with Graves' hyperthyroidism.

This chain connects TRBV6-1 to TRBJ1-1; TRBD1 matches at 9 bases. The CDR3 runs 14 residues. CDR1 and CDR2 from the germline V gene are MNHNS and SASEGT. With 7 bases clipped from V and 3 bases from J, the junction kept 6 bases outside the gene matches. CDR3 residues: CASTDRGSDTEAFF. Here the CDR3 DNA reads TGTGCCAGCACCGACAGGGGGTCGGACACTGAAGCTTTCTTT.

This rearrangement joins TRBV14 to TRBJ1-1; possible D gene TRBD1, 6 bases. The CDR3 contains 15 residues. The V end was cut by 1 base, the J end by 7 bases, with 16 bases between. Germline CDR1 reads SGHDN; CDR2 reads FVKESK. The CDR3 nucleotides are TGTGCCAGCAGCCAAGTTGGCAGGGGATCTCTTGAAGCTTTCTTT. Protein product: CASSQVGRGSLEAFF.

This chain connects TRBV29-1 to TRBJ2-1; 15 nucleotides line up with TRBD2. Trimming removed 7 bases from V and 6 bases from J; junction bases left unmatched: 10. Germline V gene data show CDR1 as SQVTM and CDR2 as ANQGSEA. This CDR3 has 16 residues. Written as DNA, the CDR3 is TGCAGCGCCGAAGGACTAGCGGGAGGGTGGAGCAATGAGCAGTTCTTC. It encodes CSAEGLAGGWSNEQFF.

This clonotype was seen only a few times. The chain recombines TRBV4-1 with TRBJ2-2; D gene uncertain. Per the germline V gene, CDR1 is MGHRA and CDR2 is YSYEKL. CDR3 length: 16 residues. Trimming left V 0 bases short and J 3 bases short, with 11 bases between. As DNA, the CDR3 is TGCGCCAGCAGCCAAGATATGGGGTCGGACACCGGGGAGCTGTTTTTT. Its translation: CASSQDMGSDTGELFF.

This clonotype was seen repeatedly, ten times or more. A read error may produce the germline difference seen at one junction end. The gene calls are TRBV6-1 and TRBJ2-7; TRBD1 matches 7 bases. The CDR3 totals 13 residues. Per germline, CDR1 MNHNS and CDR2 SASEGT. CDR3 residues: CASREGGGYEQYF. The CDR3 coding sequence is TGTGCCAGCAGGGAAGGGGGCGGATACGAGCAGTACTTC.

This clonotype was observed a few times. This chain links TRBV6-1 with TRBJ2-5; 8 nucleotides line up with TRBD1. Per germline, CDR1 MNHNS and CDR2 SASEGT. The CDR3 is 15 amino acids. The junction had 10 bases not matched to a gene; V was cut back by 6 bases and J by 4 bases. The DNA for the CDR3 is TGTGCCAGCAGCAAATCCCGACAGGGGAGAGAGACCCAGTACTTC. It yields the protein CASSKSRQGRETQYF.

This clonotype was seen a handful of times. The rearrangement joins TRBV10-3 to TRBJ2-5; the D gene is possibly TRBD2 (5 bases). CDR1 is ENHRY, CDR2 SYGVKD, per germline. This CDR3 spans 13 amino acids. The V gene lost 10 bases and the J gene lost 0 bases, with 12 bases spanning the gap. CDR3 in amino acids: CATQREYQETQYF. The CDR3 DNA reads TGTGCCACCCAGAGGGAGTACCAAGAGACCCAGTACTTC.

V is TRBV19 and J is TRBJ1-5; 8 nucleotides match TRBD1. CDR3 length: 16 residues. With 3 bases clipped from V and 1 base from J, the junction kept 5 bases outside the gene matches. The V gene's germline CDR1 is LNHDA and CDR2 SQIVND (reference sequence). The CDR3 is CASSIGGTGSNQPQHF. The CDR3, as DNA: TGTGCCAGTAGTATCGGCGGGACAGGAAGCAATCAGCCCCAGCATTTT.

The table lists this clonotype with a few counts. The chain links TRBV15 to TRBJ1-4, with 7 bases that match TRBD1. Germline assignment: CDR1 LNHNV and CDR2 YYDKDF (reference sequence). Trimming removed 10 bases from V and 11 bases from J; junction bases left unmatched: 7. The CDR3 sequence is 11 residues long. The DNA for the CDR3 is TGTGCCATCGGACAGGAGCGTAAACTGTTTTTT. Translating it yields CAIGQERKLFF.